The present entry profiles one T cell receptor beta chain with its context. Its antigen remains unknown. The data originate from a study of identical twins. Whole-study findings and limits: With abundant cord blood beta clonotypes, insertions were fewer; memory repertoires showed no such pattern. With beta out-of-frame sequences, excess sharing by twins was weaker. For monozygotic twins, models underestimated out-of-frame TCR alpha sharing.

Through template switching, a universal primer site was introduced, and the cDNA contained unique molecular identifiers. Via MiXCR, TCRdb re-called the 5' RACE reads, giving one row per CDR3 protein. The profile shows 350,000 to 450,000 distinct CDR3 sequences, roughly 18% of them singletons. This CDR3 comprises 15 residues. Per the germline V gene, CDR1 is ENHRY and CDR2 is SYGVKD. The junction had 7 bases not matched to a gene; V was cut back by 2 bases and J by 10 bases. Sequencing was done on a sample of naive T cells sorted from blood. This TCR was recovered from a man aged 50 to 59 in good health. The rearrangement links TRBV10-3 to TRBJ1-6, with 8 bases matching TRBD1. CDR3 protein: CAISEGTGRVSPLHF. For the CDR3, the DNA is TGTGCCATCAGTGAGGGGACAGGCCGTGTCTCACCCCTCCACTTT.